The 30 T cell receptor beta chains below come from one sample, sequenced in a study of blood T cell repertoires in COVID-19. TCRdb keeps only in-frame clones here, not all; method: immunoSEQ multiplex PCR. There are over 100,000 clones in the sample; 84% occur only once, and around 4.2% lies in the top ten. Source material: PBMCs or T cells enriched from blood (not recorded which). The receptors shown here come from a woman aged 25 to 39 who had recovered from COVID-19.

The rearrangement uses TRBV28 and TRBJ1-6, with TRBD1 matching 7 bases. J lost 1 base, V lost 5 bases, and 17 bases had no gene match. CDR3 length: 20 amino acids. From germline, CDR1 is MDHEN and CDR2 SYDVKM. The CDR3: CASSAIRVGTVGSYNSPLHF. The CDR3 DNA reads as TGTGCCAGCAGTGCAATCCGGGTGGGGACAGTCGGATCCTATAATTCACCCCTCCACTTT. Combining the CDR3 with reference TRBV28 and TRBJ1-6 gives the whole variable domain DVKVTQSSRYLVKRTGEKVFLECVQDMDHENMFWYRQDPGLGLRLIYFSYDVKMKEKGDIPEGYSVSREKKERFSLILESASTNQTSMYLCASSAIRVGTVGSYNSPLHFGNGTRLTVT.

The rearrangement joins TRBV6-2 or TRBV6-3 to TRBJ2-7, with 11 bases aligning to TRBD2. This CDR3 comprises 19 residues. V lost 2 bases to trimming and J lost 4 bases; unmatched junction nucleotides: 16. Germline V gene sequence: CDR1 MNHEY, CDR2 SVGEGT. As DNA, the CDR3 is TGTGCCAGCAGTTACCCTATAACTAGCGGGAGTTCCCCATTTTACGAGCAGTACTTC. This translates into CASSYPITSGSSPFYEQYF.

V usage is TRBV12-3 or TRBV12-4 and J usage is TRBJ2-3; D not resolved. The length of the CDR3 is 12 residues. Deletions cut 6 bases from V and 6 bases from J, with 10 bases between. This chain's CDR3 is CASSPTTDTQYF. The CDR3 DNA is TGTGCCAGCAGCCCAACTACTGATACGCAGTATTTT.

This clone was seen only a few times. The chain carries TRBV10-3 and TRBJ2-7; TRBD2 is a possible D gene (6 bases). V was cut by 3 bases and J by 3 bases, with 21 bases left in between. The CDR3 extends over 17 amino acids. CDR1 and CDR2 (germline): ENHRY, SYGVKD. The CDR3 reads CAISDHPGERAFYEQYF. In nucleotides, the CDR3 is TGTGCCATCAGTGATCATCCGGGGGAGCGGGCCTTCTACGAGCAGTACTTC.

The rearrangement links TRBV6-5 to TRBJ2-7, with unresolved D. V lost 6 bases to trimming and J lost 5 bases, with 11 bases between them. CDR1 is MNHEY, CDR2 SVGAGI, per germline. The CDR3 contains 12 residues. The CDR3 loop is CASRRLGDEQYF. CDR3 bases: TGTGCCAGCAGGAGGTTGGGTGACGAGCAGTACTTC.

The rearrangement joins TRBV25-1 to TRBJ1-3; D might be TRBD1 (5 bases). Germline CDR1 and CDR2: MGHDK and SYGVNS. V was pared by 1 base and J by 0 bases, with 10 bases between. The CDR3 runs to 16 residues. CDR3 region: CASSESGLLSGNTIYF. CDR3 coding DNA: TGTGCCAGCAGTGAATCGGGACTCCTCTCTGGAAACACCATATATTTT.

DNA for the CDR3: TGTGCCAGCAGTTCCCAGGCGGGACTAGTTACGCAGTATTTT. This gives the protein CASSSQAGLVTQYF. The chain joins TRBV6-5 to TRBJ2-3; 8 nucleotides match TRBD2. Trimming removed 4 bases from V and 8 bases from J; junction bases left unmatched: 8. This CDR3 spans 14 amino acids. Germline CDR1 is MNHEY and CDR2 is SVGAGI.

This chain links TRBV5-1 with TRBJ2-1; D possibly corresponds to TRBD2 (6 bases). CDR3 length: 16 residues. Germline V lookup: CDR1 SGHRS, CDR2 YFSETQ. V lost 5 bases to trimming and J lost 5 bases, with 20 bases between them. CDR3 nucleotide sequence: TGCGCCAGCAGTACTACGGGAGCGTTATCCCACAATGAGCAGTTCTTC. This sequence encodes CASSTTGALSHNEQFF.

This rearrangement joins TRBV11-2 to TRBJ1-4; 7 bases map to TRBD1. Germline trimming cut 5 bases from V and 3 bases from J; bases unmatched to any gene: 3. CDR1 and CDR2 from the germline V gene are SGHAT and FQNNGV. The CDR3 totals 14 residues. CDR3 sequence reads: CASSPDRSNEKLFF. The CDR3, as DNA: TGTGCCAGCAGCCCGGACAGGTCTAATGAAAAACTGTTTTTT.

This chain links TRBV4-1 with TRBJ1-6; TRBD1 might be the D (6 bases). Germline CDR1 is MGHRA and CDR2 is YSYEKL. The CDR3 spans 20 residues. V was trimmed by 0 bases and J by 0 bases, leaving 18 bases between them. The CDR3 is CASSQDHKTGFSSYNSPLHF. DNA for the CDR3: TGCGCCAGCAGCCAAGATCATAAGACAGGCTTCAGCTCCTATAATTCACCCCTCCACTTT.

The rearrangement joins TRBV4-1 to TRBJ2-6; 8 bases align to TRBD1. Germline CDR1 and CDR2: MGHRA and YSYEKL. V gave up 4 bases and J gave up 2 bases; unmatched junction bases: 10. This CDR3 is built from 18 residues. The chain's CDR3 is CASSRLRQGAAGANVLTF. DNA of the CDR3: TGCGCCAGCAGCCGCCTGCGGCAGGGGGCGGCTGGGGCCAACGTCCTGACTTTC.

The rearrangement joins TRBV18 to TRBJ2-1; D gene ambiguous. Germline V gives CDR1 KGHSH, CDR2 LQKENI. CDR3 length equals 13 residues. The V and J ends lost 4 bases and 1 base respectively, with 5 bases between them. The CDR3 here is CASSQRSYNEQFF. CDR3 coding DNA: TGTGCCAGCTCACAGCGATCCTACAATGAGCAGTTCTTC.

This chain connects TRBV2 to TRBJ1-6; a possible D gene is TRBD1 (6 bases). The CDR3 extends over 14 amino acids. The V end lost 5 bases, the J end lost 5 bases, and 10 bases lay between the germline ends. CDR1 and CDR2 from the germline V gene are SNHLY and FYNNEI. The CDR3 nucleotides read TGTGCCAGCAGTTCCCAGGGGAATAATTCACCCCTCCACTTT. Its protein is CASSSQGNNSPLHF.

The chain employs TRBV28 and TRBJ1-1, with 8 bases fitting TRBD1. V lost 4 bases and J lost 4; bases outside the gene matches: 5. The CDR3 has 14 residues. Germline assignment: CDR1 MDHEN and CDR2 SYDVKM. CDR3 in DNA: TGTGCCAGCAGTTCACAGGGGGGTGGCACTGAAGCTTTCTTT. This codes for CASSSQGGGTEAFF.

The chain recombines TRBV7-2 with TRBJ1-4; D perhaps matches TRBD1 (5 bases). This CDR3 is 16 amino acids long. The V gene's germline CDR1 is SGHTA and CDR2 FQGNSA. V lost 2 bases, J lost 3 bases, and 13 bases lay in between. CDR3 sequence: CASSLRSARANEKLFF. The CDR3 DNA reads TGTGCCAGCAGCTTACGGTCCGCCAGGGCTAATGAAAAACTGTTTTTT.

In this sample, this clone turned up once. V is TRBV27 and J is TRBJ2-1; a weak D match, TRBD2 (7 bases). V lost 4 bases and J lost 9, with 10 bases in between. The CDR3 runs 12 residues. Looked up from germline, CDR1 is MNHEY and CDR2 is SMNVEV (reference sequence). CDR3 amino acids: CASSSRGGEQFF. In nucleotides, the CDR3 is TGTGCCAGCAGTTCGAGGGGGGGTGAGCAGTTCTTC.

This clone was found a few times. V gene TRBV7-9 combines with J gene TRBJ2-1; 7 positions match TRBD2. The CDR3 covers 14 residues. The J segment lost 8 bases and the V segment lost 5 bases, leaving 9 bases of the junction unmatched. The V gene's germline CDR1 is SEHNR and CDR2 FQNEAQ (reference sequence). CDR3 sequence (DNA): TGTGCCAGCAGCCTAGGCCGGGGGGAAGATGAGCAGTTCTTC. This gives the protein CASSLGRGEDEQFF.

The chain links TRBV12-3 or TRBV12-4 to TRBJ1-3; 8 nucleotides agree with TRBD1. Trimming cost V 6 bases and J 16 bases; bases outside gene matches: 14. The CDR3 runs 13 residues. CDR3 residues: CASRKGQAGPGYF. CDR3 sequence (DNA): TGTGCCAGCAGGAAGGGACAGGCCGGTCCAGGGTATTTT.

The chain combines TRBV28 with TRBJ2-5; D gene ambiguous. CDR1 MDHEN and CDR2 SYDVKM come from the germline V gene. Trimming took off 2 bases at V and 5 bases at J, with 18 bases between the two ends. This CDR3 is 16 amino acids long. In DNA form, the CDR3 reads TGTGCCAGCAGTTTAACAATGGAATCAGGTAGGGAGACCCAGTACTTC. Translation gives CASSLTMESGRETQYF.

V and J are TRBV12-3 or TRBV12-4 and TRBJ2-1; 10 positions agree with TRBD1. This CDR3 is built from 13 residues. J was trimmed by 9 bases and V by 7 bases; bases with no gene match: 6. As DNA, the CDR3 is TGTGCCAGCATTCGGGACAGGGGTGGTGAGCAGTTCTTC. Its translation is CASIRDRGGEQFF.

This chain links TRBV24-1 with TRBJ1-4; 10 nucleotides line up with TRBD1. V was clipped by 2 bases and J by 8 bases; unmatched bases: 7. The length of the CDR3 is 16 residues. From germline, CDR1 is KGHDR and CDR2 SFDVKD. This chain's CDR3 is CATSDSSGQGFEKLFF. The CDR3 coding sequence is TGTGCCACCAGTGATTCGTCGGGACAGGGGTTCGAAAAACTGTTTTTT.

This clone was found once. The chain employs TRBV6-5 and TRBJ1-2; a weak D match, TRBD1 (5 bases). The CDR3 has 13 amino acids. Per germline, CDR1 MNHEY and CDR2 SVGAGI. V lost 5 bases to trimming and J lost 6 bases, with 13 bases between them. This chain's CDR3 is CASSTLGGNGYTF. The CDR3 DNA follows: TGTGCCAGCAGTACCCTCGGGGGAAATGGCTACACCTTC.

The chain has TRBV5-4 and TRBJ2-3; tentatively, D is TRBD1 (8 bases). CDR3 size: 14 residues. Trimming took off 4 bases at V and 3 bases at J, with 12 bases between the two ends. CDR1 SGHNT and CDR2 YYREEE come from the germline V gene (reference sequence). The CDR3 sequence is CASSPQGGTDTQYF. The CDR3 bases are TGTGCCAGCAGCCCACAGGGGGGGACAGATACGCAGTATTTT.

The V gene is TRBV4-2, the J gene TRBJ1-5; 8 nucleotides line up with TRBD1. This CDR3 spans 15 amino acids. Germline CDR1 is LGHNA and CDR2 is YNFKEQ. With 5 bases clipped from V and 4 bases from J, the junction kept 7 bases outside the gene matches. The CDR3 loop is CASSTLQGENQPQHF. The CDR3 nucleotides are TGTGCCAGCAGCACCCTACAGGGGGAAAATCAGCCCCAGCATTTT.

This clone is a singleton in its sample. The rearrangement links TRBV5-1 to TRBJ1-5, with 10 bases lining up with TRBD1. The CDR3 consists of 14 residues. V dropped 4 bases and J dropped 6; count of bases not matched to a gene: 4. From germline, CDR1 is SGHRS and CDR2 YFSETQ. As DNA, the CDR3 is TGCGCCAGCAGCCTGGGGACAGGGGTTCAGCCCCAGCATTTT. Translation: CASSLGTGVQPQHF.

The chain carries TRBV7-2 and TRBJ2-7; 13 bases are shared with TRBD2. The J segment lost 3 bases and the V segment lost 5 bases, leaving 7 bases of the junction unmatched. CDR1 is SGHTA and CDR2 is FQGNSA in the germline V gene. CDR3 length: 16 amino acids. CDR3 residues: CASSPRTSGSGYEQYF. The CDR3 DNA sequence: TGTGCCAGCAGCCCAAGGACTAGCGGGAGCGGCTACGAGCAGTACTTC.

V usage is TRBV7-8 and J usage is TRBJ2-1; TRBD2 matches at 14 bases. V shed 7 bases, J shed 8 bases, and the junction held 4 bases outside the gene matches. The V gene's germline CDR1 is SGHVS and CDR2 FQNEAQ. This CDR3 spans 14 amino acids. The CDR3 sequence: CASIGTSGSHEQFF. CDR3 bases: TGTGCCAGCATCGGGACTAGCGGGAGTCATGAGCAGTTCTTC.

V is TRBV5-1 and J is TRBJ2-3, with 11 bases matching TRBD2. This CDR3 is built from 15 residues. Germline CDR1 reads SGHRS; CDR2 reads YFSETQ. Trimming took 0 bases from V and 5 from J; bases not matched to a gene: 2. CDR3 in amino acids: CASSLDGTSGDTQYF. The CDR3 DNA follows: TGCGCCAGCAGCTTGGATGGGACTAGCGGAGATACGCAGTATTTT.

The chain has TRBV2 and TRBJ1-6, with TRBD1 matching 8 bases. The CDR3 length is 14 residues. The V gene's germline CDR1 is SNHLY and CDR2 FYNNEI. The V segment lost 6 bases and the J segment 14 bases; nucleotides outside the gene matches: 12. CDR3: CASRGTGGGAALHF. The DNA of the CDR3 is TGTGCCAGCAGGGGGACAGGCGGCGGGGCGGCCCTCCACTTT.

This clone was recorded many times. The chain carries TRBV6-2 or TRBV6-3 and TRBJ2-7, with D possibly being TRBD2 (7 bases). Trimming pared 5 bases from V and 3 bases from J, leaving 26 bases between. The germline gives CDR1 MNHEY, CDR2 SVGEGT. The CDR3 totals 18 residues. The CDR3 region is CASSTRDYTGAKYYEQYF. The CDR3 nucleotides read TGTGCCAGCAGTACGAGGGACTACACGGGGGCCAAGTACTACGAGCAGTACTTC.